This T cell receptor beta chain was recorded in a study of beta chain features in type 1 diabetes. All sorted populations exceeded 98% purity. Deletions cut 0 bases from V and 6 bases from J, with 12 bases between. Looked up from germline, CDR1 is MNHEY and CDR2 is SMNVEV (reference sequence). This CDR3 comprises 15 residues. Concerning this clone itself: What it binds is unknown.

Study-wide results and caveats: The analysis here could not establish whether HLA type shapes TCRB rearrangement. Type 1 diabetes patients showed fewer insertions and more deletions at VDJ junctions.

Expressed TCRB transcripts were sequenced, since all the RNA that had been isolated was reverse transcribed. Only in-frame clones appear in the TCRdb table, and some are missing; sequencing was by immunoSEQ multiplex PCR. The data show some 40,000 clones, 45% to 50% seen once. This TCR was sampled from a woman aged 18 to 35 in good health. Sequenced material: central memory CD4+ T cells from blood. V is TRBV27 and J is TRBJ1-5, with D possibly TRBD1 on 5 matching bases. CDR3 coding DNA: TGTGCCAGCAGTTTATCGGCGGGGGGTGGTCAGCCCCAGCATTTT. Translating it yields CASSLSAGGGQPQHF.